The next 12 T cell receptor beta chains were all read from a single sample in a study of blood T cell repertoires in COVID-19. The repertoire was sequenced with immunoSEQ multiplex PCR; TCRdb's copy has only in-frame clones and lacks some. Found here are more than 120,000 clones, approximately 85% of them singletons; the top ten hold 2.6%. The sequencing sample was made of peripheral blood. Receptors were obtained from a human donor with acute or convalescent COVID-19. The donor label of this sample is uncertain.

The chain employs TRBV30 and TRBJ1-5; 7 bases are a match to TRBD1. The ends lost 4 bases at V and 2 bases at J; junction bases unmatched: 5. This CDR3 region has 14 residues. The germline gives CDR1 GTSNPN, CDR2 SVGIG (reference sequence). The DNA for the CDR3 is TGTGCCTGGACACAGGGGAGCGGCAATCAGCCCCAGCATTTT. It is translated as CAWTQGSGNQPQHF.

The chain couples TRBV6-5 to TRBJ2-7; weak D call: TRBD1 (7 bases). Germline assignment: CDR1 MNHEY and CDR2 SVGAGI. The V and J ends lost 0 bases and 3 bases respectively, with 12 bases between them. This CDR3 spans 15 amino acids. In nucleotides, the CDR3 is TGTGCCAGCAGTTACTCTTTTCAGGGGGGCTACGAGCAGTACTTC. Residues: CASSYSFQGGYEQYF.

This sequence joins TRBV18 and TRBJ2-1, with D tentatively TRBD2 (5 bases). Trimming removed 2 bases from V and 0 bases from J, with 17 bases in between. The germline gives CDR1 KGHSH, CDR2 LQKENI. This CDR3 comprises 18 residues. The CDR3 loop reads CASSPFQTSLGSYNEQFF. The CDR3 DNA sequence: TGTGCCAGCTCACCATTTCAAACTAGTCTAGGCTCCTACAATGAGCAGTTCTTC. The variable domain in full, completed from reference TRBV18 and TRBJ2-1, reads NAGVMQNPRHLVRRRGQEARLRCSPMKGHSHVYWYRQLPEEGLKFMVYLQKENIIDESGMPKERFSAEFPKEGPSILRIQQVVRGDSAAYFCASSPFQTSLGSYNEQFFGPGTRLTVL.

The chain combines TRBV18 with TRBJ1-5, with 7 positions matching TRBD1. The germline CDR1 and CDR2 sequences are KGHSH and LQKENI. Germline trimming cut 3 bases from V and 5 bases from J; bases unmatched to any gene: 4. This CDR3 comprises 14 residues. Here the CDR3 DNA reads TGTGCCAGCTCACCGGTAGGGGGCTATCAGCCCCAGCATTTT. Its translation: CASSPVGGYQPQHF.

This chain connects TRBV7-2 to TRBJ1-1, with TRBD1 as a possible D gene (5 bases). The germline V and J ends were trimmed by 4 bases and 5 bases, with 14 bases remaining between them. This CDR3 is 14 amino acids long. Germline CDR1 and CDR2: SGHTA and FQGNSA. The CDR3 DNA reads as TGTGCCAGCAGCTGGGCAGGGTCGGAAACTGAAGCTTTCTTT. It is translated as CASSWAGSETEAFF.

Only one count was recorded for this clone. The chain employs TRBV7-9 and TRBJ1-1, with D maybe TRBD1 (5 bases). CDR1 and CDR2 from the germline V gene are SEHNR and FQNEAQ (reference sequence). The CDR3 has 15 amino acids. Trimming shortened V by 3 bases and J by 0 bases, and 11 bases separated the two germline ends. CDR3 in DNA: TGTGCCAGCAGCTTTGGGCAGGGCGTGAACACTGAAGCTTTCTTT. This translates into CASSFGQGVNTEAFF.

This clone occurred once. This chain joins TRBV18 and TRBJ2-5; unclear D gene. The CDR3 contains 13 residues. Germline V gives CDR1 KGHSH, CDR2 LQKENI. The germline V and J ends were trimmed by 6 bases and 0 bases, with 8 bases remaining between them. The CDR3 protein is CASSGRYQETQYF. The CDR3 nucleotides read TGTGCCAGCTCGGGCAGATACCAAGAGACCCAGTACTTC.

The rearrangement uses TRBV6-5 and TRBJ2-3, with D maybe TRBD2 (6 bases). The V end lost 8 bases, the J end lost 4 bases, and 16 bases lay between the germline ends. Germline V gives CDR1 MNHEY, CDR2 SVGAGI. The CDR3 totals 14 residues. This CDR3 reads CASGRTIVADTQYF. For the CDR3, the DNA is TGTGCCAGCGGAAGGACTATCGTCGCAGATACGCAGTATTTT.

The J gene is TRBJ1-1, the V gene TRBV5-6; 7 nucleotides line up with TRBD1. This CDR3 has 15 amino acids. With 0 bases clipped from V and 1 base from J, the junction kept 3 bases outside the gene matches. Germline V CDR1 and CDR2: SGHDT, YYEEEE. CDR3 coding DNA: TGTGCCAGCAGCTTGGGTCCAGGGGGGAACACTGAAGCTTTCTTT. Translating gives CASSLGPGGNTEAFF. Using reference TRBV5-6 and TRBJ1-1 for the parts outside the CDR3, the full variable domain is DAGVTQSPTHLIKTRGQQVTLRCSPKSGHDTVSWYQQALGQGPQFIFQYYEEEERQRGNFPDRFSGHQFPNYSSELNVNALLLGDSALYLCASSLGPGGNTEAFFGQGTRLTVV.

The V and J genes are TRBV28 and TRBJ2-1; D remains ambiguous. V lost 8 bases and J lost 8, with 25 bases in between. This CDR3 is built from 16 residues. The germline gives CDR1 MDHEN, CDR2 SYDVKM. The CDR3 DNA is TGTGCCAGCGCCCGATTTGGGTATTCAGGCTTAGATGAGCAGTTCTTC. It is translated as CASARFGYSGLDEQFF. The full variable domain, rest sourced from reference TRBV28 and TRBJ2-1, is DVKVTQSSRYLVKRTGEKVFLECVQDMDHENMFWYRQDPGLGLRLIYFSYDVKMKEKGDIPEGYSVSREKKERFSLILESASTNQTSMYLCASARFGYSGLDEQFFGPGTRLTVL.

The chain recombines TRBV2 with TRBJ2-2; TRBD1 aligns across 10 bases. The CDR3 loop spans 16 amino acids. Losses at the gene ends were 6 bases for V and 0 bases for J; bases not matched to a gene: 4. Germline CDR1 is SNHLY and CDR2 is FYNNEI. The CDR3 DNA reads TGTGCCAGCAGCCTAGGGACAGGGGCGAACACCGGGGAGCTGTTTTTT. It translates to CASSLGTGANTGELFF.

The rearrangement joins TRBV7-9 to TRBJ2-1, with D maybe TRBD2 (6 bases). The CDR3 is made up of 15 amino acids. Germline V lookup: CDR1 SEHNR, CDR2 FQNEAQ (reference sequence). The V and J ends lost 1 base and 8 bases respectively, with 15 bases between them. CDR3 bases: TGTGCCAGCAGCTTAGAAGTCGGGAGTCAATATGAGCAGTTCTTC. Its translation is CASSLEVGSQYEQFF.